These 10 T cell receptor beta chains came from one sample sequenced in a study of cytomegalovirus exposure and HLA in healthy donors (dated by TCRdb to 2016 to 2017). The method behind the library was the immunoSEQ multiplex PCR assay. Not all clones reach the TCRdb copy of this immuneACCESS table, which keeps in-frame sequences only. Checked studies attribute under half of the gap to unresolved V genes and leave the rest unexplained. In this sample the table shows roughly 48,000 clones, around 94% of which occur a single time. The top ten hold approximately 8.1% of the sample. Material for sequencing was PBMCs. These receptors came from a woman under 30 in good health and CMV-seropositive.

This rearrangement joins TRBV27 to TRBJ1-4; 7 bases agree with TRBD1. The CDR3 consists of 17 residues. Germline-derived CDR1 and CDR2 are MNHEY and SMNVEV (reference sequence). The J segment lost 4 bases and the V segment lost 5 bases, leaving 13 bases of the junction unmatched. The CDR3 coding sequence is TGTGCCAGCAGTCCTATACGGCCGGGACAGTTTAATGAAAAACTGTTTTTT. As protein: CASSPIRPGQFNEKLFF.

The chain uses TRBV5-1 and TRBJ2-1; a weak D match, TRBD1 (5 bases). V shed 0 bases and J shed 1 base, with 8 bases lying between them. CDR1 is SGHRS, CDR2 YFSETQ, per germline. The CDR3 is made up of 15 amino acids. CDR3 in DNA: TGCGCCAGCAGCTTGGTAGGGGTGTCCTACAATGAGCAGTTCTTC. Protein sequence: CASSLVGVSYNEQFF. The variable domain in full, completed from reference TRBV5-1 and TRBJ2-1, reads KAGVTQTPRYLIKTRGQQVTLSCSPISGHRSVSWYQQTPGQGLQFLFEYFSETQRNKGNFPGRFSGRQFSNSRSEMNVSTLELGDSALYLCASSLVGVSYNEQFFGPGTRLTVL.

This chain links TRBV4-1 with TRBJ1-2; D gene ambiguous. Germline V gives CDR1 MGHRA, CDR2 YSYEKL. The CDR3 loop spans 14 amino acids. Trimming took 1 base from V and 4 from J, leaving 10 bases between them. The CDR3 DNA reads TGCGCCAGCAGCCAAGTTTACAGCCCCTATGGCTACACCTTC. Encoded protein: CASSQVYSPYGYTF.

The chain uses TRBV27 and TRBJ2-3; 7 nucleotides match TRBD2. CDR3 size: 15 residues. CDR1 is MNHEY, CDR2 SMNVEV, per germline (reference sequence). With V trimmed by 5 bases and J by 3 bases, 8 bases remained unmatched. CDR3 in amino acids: CASSPWGEGTDTQYF. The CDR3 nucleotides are TGTGCCAGCAGTCCCTGGGGGGAGGGGACAGATACGCAGTATTTT.

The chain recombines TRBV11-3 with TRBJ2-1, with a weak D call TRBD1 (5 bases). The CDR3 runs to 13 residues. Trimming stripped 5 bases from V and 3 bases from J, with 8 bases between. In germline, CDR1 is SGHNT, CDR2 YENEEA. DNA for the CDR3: TGTGCCAGCAGCACCGACAGCTACAATGAGCAGTTCTTC. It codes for CASSTDSYNEQFF.

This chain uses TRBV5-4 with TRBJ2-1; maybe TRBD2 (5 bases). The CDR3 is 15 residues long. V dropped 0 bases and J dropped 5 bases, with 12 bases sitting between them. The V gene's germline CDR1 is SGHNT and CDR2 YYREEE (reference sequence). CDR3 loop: CASSLGRREHNEQFF. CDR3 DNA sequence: TGTGCCAGCAGCTTGGGTCGTAGGGAGCACAATGAGCAGTTCTTC.

As DNA, the CDR3 is TGTGCCAGCAGCTTAGCGGACAGGGGACTAAATGAAAAACTGTTTTTT. Residues: CASSLADRGLNEKLFF. V and J are TRBV7-9 and TRBJ1-4; 9 bases are shared with TRBD1. The J segment lost 5 bases and the V segment lost 0 bases, leaving 4 bases of the junction unmatched. CDR3 length equals 16 residues. Germline V gene data show CDR1 as SEHNR and CDR2 as FQNEAQ (reference sequence).

CDR3 sequence reads: CASHGGNTPDYEQYF. Here the CDR3 DNA reads TGTGCCAGCCACGGAGGTAACACCCCTGATTACGAGCAGTACTTC. The rearrangement links TRBV28 to TRBJ2-7; possible D gene TRBD2, 5 bases. CDR1 is MDHEN and CDR2 is SYDVKM in the germline V gene. This CDR3 is built from 15 residues. Trimming pared 8 bases from V and 4 bases from J, leaving 21 bases between.

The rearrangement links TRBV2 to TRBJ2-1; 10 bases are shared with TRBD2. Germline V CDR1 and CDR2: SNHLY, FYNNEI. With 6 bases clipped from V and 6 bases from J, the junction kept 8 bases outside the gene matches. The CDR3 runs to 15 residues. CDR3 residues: CASSPGLAESNEQFF. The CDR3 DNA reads TGTGCCAGCAGCCCCGGACTAGCGGAGTCCAATGAGCAGTTCTTC.

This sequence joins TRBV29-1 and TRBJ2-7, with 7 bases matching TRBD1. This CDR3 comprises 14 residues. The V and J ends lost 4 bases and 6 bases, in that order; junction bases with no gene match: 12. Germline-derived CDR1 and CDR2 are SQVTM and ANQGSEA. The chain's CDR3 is CSVAPGTVSAEQYF. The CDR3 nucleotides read TGCAGCGTTGCCCCTGGGACAGTTTCCGCCGAGCAGTACTTC.